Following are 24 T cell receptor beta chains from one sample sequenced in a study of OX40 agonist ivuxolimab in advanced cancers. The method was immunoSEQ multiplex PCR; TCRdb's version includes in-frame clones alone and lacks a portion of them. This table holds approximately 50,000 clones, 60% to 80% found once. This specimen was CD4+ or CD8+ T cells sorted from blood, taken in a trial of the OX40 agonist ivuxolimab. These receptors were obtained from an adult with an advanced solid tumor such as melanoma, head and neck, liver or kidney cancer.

The CDR3 region has the DNA TGTGCCAGCAGTTCCGACCGTCGCGCGGGAGGTGGGGAGCAGTACTTC. Translating gives CASSSDRRAGGGEQYF. The J gene is TRBJ2-7, the V gene TRBV6-5, with TRBD2 matching 8 bases. The germline V gene has CDR1 MNHEY and CDR2 SVGAGI. J lost 7 bases, V lost 4 bases, and 15 bases had no gene match. The CDR3 has 16 residues.

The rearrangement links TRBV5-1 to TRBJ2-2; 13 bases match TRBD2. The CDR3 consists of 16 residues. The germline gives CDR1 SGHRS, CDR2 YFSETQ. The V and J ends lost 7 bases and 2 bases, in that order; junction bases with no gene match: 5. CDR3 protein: CASGKGLAGNTGELFF. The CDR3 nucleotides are TGCGCCAGCGGAAAGGGACTAGCGGGAAACACCGGGGAGCTGTTTTTT.

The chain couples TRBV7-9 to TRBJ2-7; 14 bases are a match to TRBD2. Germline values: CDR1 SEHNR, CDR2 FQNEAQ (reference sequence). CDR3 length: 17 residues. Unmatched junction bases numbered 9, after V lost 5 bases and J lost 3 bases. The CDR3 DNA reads TGTGCCAGCAGCCGACCCGGACTAGCGGGAGGCCTCTACGAGCAGTACTTC. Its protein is CASSRPGLAGGLYEQYF. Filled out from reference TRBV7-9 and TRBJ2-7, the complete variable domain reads DTGVSQNPRHKITKRGQNVTFRCDPISEHNRLYWYRQTLGQGPEFLTYFQNEAQLEKSRLLSDRFSAERPKGSFSTLEIQRTEQGDSAMYLCASSRPGLAGGLYEQYFGPGTRLTVT.

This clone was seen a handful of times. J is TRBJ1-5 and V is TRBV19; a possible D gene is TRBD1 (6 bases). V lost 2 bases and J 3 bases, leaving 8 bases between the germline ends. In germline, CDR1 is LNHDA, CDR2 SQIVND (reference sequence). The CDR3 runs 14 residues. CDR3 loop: CASSIQGNNQPQHF. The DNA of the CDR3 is TGTGCCAGTAGTATACAGGGGAACAATCAGCCCCAGCATTTT.

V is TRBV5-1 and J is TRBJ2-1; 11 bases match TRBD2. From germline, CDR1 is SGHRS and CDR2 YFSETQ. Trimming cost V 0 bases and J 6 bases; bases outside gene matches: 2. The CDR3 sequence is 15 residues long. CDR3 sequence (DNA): TGCGCCAGCAGCTTGGAACTAGCGGGGGTCAATGAGCAGTTCTTC. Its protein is CASSLELAGVNEQFF.

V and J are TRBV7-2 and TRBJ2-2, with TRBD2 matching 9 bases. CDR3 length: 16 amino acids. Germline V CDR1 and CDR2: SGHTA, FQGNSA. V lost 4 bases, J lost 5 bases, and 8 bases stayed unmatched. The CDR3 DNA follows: TGTGCCAGCAGCTCAATCGCGGGAGGGCCGACCGGGGAGCTGTTTTTT. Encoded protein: CASSSIAGGPTGELFF.

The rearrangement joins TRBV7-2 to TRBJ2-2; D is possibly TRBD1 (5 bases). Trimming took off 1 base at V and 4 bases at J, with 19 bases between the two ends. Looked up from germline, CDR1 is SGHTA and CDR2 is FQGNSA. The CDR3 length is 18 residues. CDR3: CASSLVYSRGSSTGELFF. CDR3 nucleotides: TGTGCCAGCAGCTTAGTTTACTCTAGGGGTAGTAGCACCGGGGAGCTGTTTTTT.

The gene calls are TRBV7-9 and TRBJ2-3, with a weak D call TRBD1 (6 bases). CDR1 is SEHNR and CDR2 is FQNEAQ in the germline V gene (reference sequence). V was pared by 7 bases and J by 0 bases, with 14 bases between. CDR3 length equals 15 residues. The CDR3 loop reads CASTYRQVSTDTQYF. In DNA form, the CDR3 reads TGTGCCAGCACATATAGACAGGTCAGCACAGATACGCAGTATTTT.

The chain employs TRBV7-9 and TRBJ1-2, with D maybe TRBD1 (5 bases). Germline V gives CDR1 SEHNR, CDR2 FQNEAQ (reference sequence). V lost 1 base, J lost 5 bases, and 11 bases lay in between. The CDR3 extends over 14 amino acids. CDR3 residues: CASSLEAGRYGYTF. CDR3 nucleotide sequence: TGTGCCAGCAGCTTAGAGGCAGGGAGGTATGGCTACACCTTC.

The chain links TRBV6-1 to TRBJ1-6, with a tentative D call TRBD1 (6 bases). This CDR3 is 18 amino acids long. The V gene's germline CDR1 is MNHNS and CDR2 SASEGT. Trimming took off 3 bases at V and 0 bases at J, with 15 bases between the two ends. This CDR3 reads CASSETGPRSSYNSPLHF. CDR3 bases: TGTGCCAGCAGTGAGACAGGCCCCCGGAGCTCCTATAATTCACCCCTCCACTTT.

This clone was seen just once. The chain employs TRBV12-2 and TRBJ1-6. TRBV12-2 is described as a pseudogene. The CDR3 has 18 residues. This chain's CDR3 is CASRLAYGGSSYNSPLHF. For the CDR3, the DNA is TGTGCAAGTCGCTTAGCGTATGGAGGGAGCTCCTATAATTCACCCCTCCACTTT.

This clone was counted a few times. The DNA of the CDR3 is TGTGCCAGCAGTGAAACGGGCAACACTGAAGCTTTCTTT. Protein: CASSETGNTEAFF. This chain uses TRBV6-1 with TRBJ1-1; D is unresolved. Germline values: CDR1 MNHNS, CDR2 SASEGT. There are 13 residues in the CDR3. With 2 bases removed from V and 2 bases from J, the gap between germline ends came to 6 bases.

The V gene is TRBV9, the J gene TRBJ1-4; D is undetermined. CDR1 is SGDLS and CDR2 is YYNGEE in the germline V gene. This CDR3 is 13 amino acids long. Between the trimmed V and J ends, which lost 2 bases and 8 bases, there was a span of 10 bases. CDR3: CASSVLGGEKLFF. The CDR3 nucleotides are TGTGCCAGCAGCGTTTTAGGAGGAGAAAAACTGTTTTTT.

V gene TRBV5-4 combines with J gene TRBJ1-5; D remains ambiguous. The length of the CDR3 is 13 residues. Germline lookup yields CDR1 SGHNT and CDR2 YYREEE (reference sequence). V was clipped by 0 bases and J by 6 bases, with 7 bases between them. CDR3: CASSLGLGQPQHF. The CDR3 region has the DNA TGTGCCAGCAGCTTGGGACTGGGTCAGCCCCAGCATTTT.

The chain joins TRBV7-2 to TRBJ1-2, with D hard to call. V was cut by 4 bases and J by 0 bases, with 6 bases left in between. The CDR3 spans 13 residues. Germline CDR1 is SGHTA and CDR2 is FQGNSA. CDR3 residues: CASSSQTNYGYTF. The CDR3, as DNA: TGTGCCAGCAGCTCCCAGACTAACTATGGCTACACCTTC.

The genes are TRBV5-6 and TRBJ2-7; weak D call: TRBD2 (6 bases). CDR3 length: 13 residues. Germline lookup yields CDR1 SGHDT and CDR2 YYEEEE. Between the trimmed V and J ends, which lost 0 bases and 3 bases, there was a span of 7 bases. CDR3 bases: TGTGCCAGCAGCTTGGTGGACTACTACGAGCAGTACTTC. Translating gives CASSLVDYYEQYF.

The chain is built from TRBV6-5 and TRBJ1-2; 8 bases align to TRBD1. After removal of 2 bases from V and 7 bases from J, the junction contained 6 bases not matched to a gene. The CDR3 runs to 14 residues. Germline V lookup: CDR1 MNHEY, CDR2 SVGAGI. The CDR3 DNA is TGTGCCAGCAGTTACGGCCAGGGGGCGATTGGCTACACCTTC. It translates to CASSYGQGAIGYTF.

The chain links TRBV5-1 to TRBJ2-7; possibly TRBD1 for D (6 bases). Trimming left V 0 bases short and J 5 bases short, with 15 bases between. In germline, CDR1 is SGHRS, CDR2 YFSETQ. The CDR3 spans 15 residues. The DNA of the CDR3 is TGCGCCAGCAGCTTGGAGGGCAGGGGAGTGAACGAGCAGTACTTC. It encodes CASSLEGRGVNEQYF.

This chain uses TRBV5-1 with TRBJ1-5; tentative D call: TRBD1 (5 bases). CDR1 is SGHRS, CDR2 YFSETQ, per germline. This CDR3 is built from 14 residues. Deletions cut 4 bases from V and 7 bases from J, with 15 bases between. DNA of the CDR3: TGCGCCAGCAGCCCCGGGACCCGCGGCCAGCCCCAGCATTTT. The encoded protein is CASSPGTRGQPQHF.

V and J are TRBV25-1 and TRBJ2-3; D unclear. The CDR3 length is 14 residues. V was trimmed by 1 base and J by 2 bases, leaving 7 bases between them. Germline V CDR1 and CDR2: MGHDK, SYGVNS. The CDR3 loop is CASSESTITDTQYF. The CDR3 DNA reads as TGTGCCAGCAGTGAATCCACGATCACAGATACGCAGTATTTT. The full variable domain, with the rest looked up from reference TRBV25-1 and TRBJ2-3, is EADIYQTPRYLVIGTGKKITLECSQTMGHDKMYWYQQDPGMELHLIHYSYGVNSTEKGDLSSESTVSRIRTEHFPLTLESARPSHTSQYLCASSESTITDTQYFGPGTRLTVL.

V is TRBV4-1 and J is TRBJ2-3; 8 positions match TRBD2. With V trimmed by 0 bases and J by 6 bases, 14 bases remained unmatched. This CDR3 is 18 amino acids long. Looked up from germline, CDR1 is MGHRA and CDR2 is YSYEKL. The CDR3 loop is CASSQEFSSGSRWDTQYF. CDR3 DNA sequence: TGCGCCAGCAGCCAAGAGTTCTCTAGCGGGTCGCGGTGGGATACGCAGTATTTT.

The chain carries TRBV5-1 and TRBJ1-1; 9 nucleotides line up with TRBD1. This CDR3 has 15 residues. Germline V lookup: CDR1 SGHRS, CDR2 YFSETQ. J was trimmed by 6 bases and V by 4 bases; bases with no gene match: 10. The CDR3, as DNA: TGCGCCAGCAGCGTCAACACCGGGACAGGGTCTGAAGCTTTCTTT. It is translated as CASSVNTGTGSEAFF.

CDR3 in amino acids: CASSPRTSGRTYNEQFF. The CDR3 DNA follows: TGTGCCAGCAGCCCCCGGACTAGCGGTCGTACCTACAATGAGCAGTTCTTC. The V gene is TRBV11-3, the J gene TRBJ2-1; 10 bases line up with TRBD2. Looked up from germline, CDR1 is SGHNT and CDR2 is YENEEA. This CDR3 comprises 17 residues. The V and J ends lost 5 bases and 2 bases, in that order; junction bases with no gene match: 9.

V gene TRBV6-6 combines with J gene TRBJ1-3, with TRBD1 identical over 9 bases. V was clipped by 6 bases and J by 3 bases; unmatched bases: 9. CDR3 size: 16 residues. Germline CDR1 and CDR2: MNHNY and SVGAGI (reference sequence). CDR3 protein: CASSPRTGAVGNTIYF. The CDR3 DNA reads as TGTGCCAGCAGCCCTAGGACAGGGGCGGTTGGAAACACCATATATTTT.